This TCR beta chain was retrieved from a study of regulatory T cells in long-lasting Graves disease. Arm-PCR with iRepertoire HTBI primers amplified the CDR3 regions for these TCR beta libraries. From the multiplex PCR reads, TCRdb called clonotypes with MiXCR, one entry per CDR3 protein. The sample lists some 410,000 distinct CDR3 sequences; 16% were seen once. This clonotype was observed many times. The CDR3 loop spans 14 amino acids. Germline V gives CDR1 GTSNPN, CDR2 SVGIG (reference sequence). V lost 0 bases and J 1 base, leaving 9 bases between the germline ends. Time point of the sample: newly diagnosed GD, antithyroid drugs for less than 3 months. RNA isolated from PBMCs was used to make the TCR library. These data also formed part of another study, on T cells in Graves' hyperthyroidism and ophthalmopathy.

The sequence derives from a woman aged 25 to 39 with Graves disease. The sample was peripheral blood mononuclear cells (PBMCs), taken at new diagnosis, from a patient treated with antithyroid drugs. The V and J genes are TRBV30 and TRBJ1-1; tentatively, D is TRBD1 (5 bases). The CDR3 nucleotides are TGTGCCTGGAGTGTAGTCGGGACGAACACTGAAGCTTTCTTT. It yields the protein CAWSVVGTNTEAFF.